This T cell receptor beta chain originates from a study of cytotoxic CD8 clonotypes in ibrutinib-treated CLL. Assay used: immunoSEQ multiplex PCR; TCRdb lists only in-frame clones, some missing. This table has about 310,000 clones, about 77% appearing once. Germline CDR1 reads MNHEY; CDR2 reads SVGAGI. This CDR3 is 14 amino acids long. The V segment lost 5 bases and the J segment 1 base; nucleotides outside the gene matches: 4. V usage is TRBV6-5 and J usage is TRBJ2-7, with 8 positions matching TRBD1. The receptor was isolated from a human donor with chronic lymphocytic leukemia. The sequenced sample was PBMCs, obtained before ibrutinib treatment. The CDR3 loop is CASSRTGKSYEQYF. The CDR3 DNA is TGTGCCAGCAGTCGGACAGGGAAATCCTACGAGCAGTACTTC.